This entry lists 26 T cell receptor beta chains sequenced from one sample in a study of beta chain features in type 1 diabetes. The investigators reverse transcribed all of the isolated RNA, so they sequenced expressed TCRB transcripts. Assay: immunoSEQ multiplex PCR; the TCRdb copy retains only in-frame clones and omits some. The repertoire holds 250,000 to 300,000 clones, with around 7.8% as singletons. The sequenced sample consisted of central memory CD4+ T cells from blood. The receptors originated from a young woman in good health.

This clone was seen more than once but under ten times. The V and J genes are TRBV29-1 and TRBJ2-1; 8 bases agree with TRBD2. The CDR3 is 16 residues long. V lost 2 bases to trimming and J lost 4 bases; unmatched junction nucleotides: 10. Germline V gene sequence: CDR1 SQVTM, CDR2 ANQGSEA. CDR3 in DNA: TGCAGCGTTGAAAACCCCATAGCGGGGCTATACAATGAGCAGTTCTTC. Translated, it gives CSVENPIAGLYNEQFF.

The V gene is TRBV7-8, the J gene TRBJ2-2, with 10 nucleotides matching TRBD1. This CDR3 comprises 14 residues. The junction had 3 bases not matched to a gene; V was cut back by 1 base and J by 10 bases. The germline gives CDR1 SGHVS, CDR2 FQNEAQ. CDR3 DNA: TGTGCCAGCAGCTTAGGGGACAGGGGAGTGGAGCTGTTTTTT. As protein: CASSLGDRGVELFF.

The chain combines TRBV30 with TRBJ1-5; D possibly corresponds to TRBD1 (5 bases). The CDR3 has 14 amino acids. The V and J ends lost 5 bases and 4 bases respectively, with 15 bases between them. CDR1 is GTSNPN, CDR2 SVGIG, per germline (reference sequence). CDR3 protein: CAWGRDSENQPQHF. The DNA of the CDR3 is TGTGCCTGGGGCCGGGACTCCGAGAATCAGCCCCAGCATTTT.

J is TRBJ2-5 and V is TRBV6-1; no firm D call. V lost 6 bases and J 5 bases, leaving 7 bases between the germline ends. CDR1 and CDR2 from the germline V gene are MNHNS and SASEGT. The CDR3 contains 11 residues. CDR3: CASSSGETQYF. The CDR3 coding sequence is TGTGCCAGCAGCAGTGGTGAGACCCAGTACTTC.

In DNA form, the CDR3 reads TGTGCCAGCAGCACGGGACAGGGTTTAGACACTGAAGCTTTCTTT. This gives the protein CASSTGQGLDTEAFF. The J gene is TRBJ1-1, the V gene TRBV5-4; 9 nucleotides line up with TRBD1. The CDR3 runs to 15 residues. CDR1 SGHNT and CDR2 YYREEE come from the germline V gene (reference sequence). V shed 4 bases and J 3 bases; nucleotides not matched to a gene: 7.

This chain connects TRBV4-2 to TRBJ2-1; a weak D match, TRBD1 (6 bases). Trimming removed 4 bases from V and 7 bases from J, with 17 bases in between. The CDR3 extends over 15 amino acids. Germline V CDR1 and CDR2: LGHNA, YNFKEQ. For the CDR3, the DNA is TGTGCCAGCAGCCTCGCTCTAGCTCAGGGGAATGAGCAGTTCTTC. Translating it yields CASSLALAQGNEQFF.

This clone was found many times. V usage is TRBV7-9 and J usage is TRBJ1-5, with no clear D. Germline CDR1 reads SEHNR; CDR2 reads FQNEAQ (reference sequence). The CDR3 consists of 16 residues. V was shortened by 1 base and J by 2 bases, with 12 bases between the two germline ends. The CDR3 DNA is TGTGCCAGCAGCTTAGAGGGCGGCCGGGGCAATCAGCCCCAGCATTTT. Its translation is CASSLEGGRGNQPQHF.

At least ten counts were recorded for this clone. The V call is TRBV18, the J call TRBJ2-1; 8 bases match TRBD2. CDR1 is KGHSH and CDR2 is LQKENI in the germline V gene. J gave up 3 bases and V 0 bases, and 4 bases lay outside the gene matches. The CDR3 extends over 16 amino acids. The CDR3, as DNA: TGTGCCAGCTCACCACCGGGACTAGGTTACTACAATGAGCAGTTCTTC. Translated, it gives CASSPPGLGYYNEQFF.

The table lists this clone with a few counts. This chain uses TRBV6-1 with TRBJ2-1; D might be TRBD1 (6 bases). Trimming cost V 7 bases and J 0 bases, with 13 bases left between them. The length of the CDR3 is 15 residues. Germline V CDR1 and CDR2: MNHNS, SASEGT. The CDR3 region is CASTGTKGSYNEQFF. The CDR3, as DNA: TGTGCCAGCACCGGGACAAAAGGCTCCTACAATGAGCAGTTCTTC.

This clone occurred many times. The gene calls are TRBV2 and TRBJ2-1; D is possibly TRBD2 (6 bases). Trimming stripped 6 bases from V and 6 bases from J, with 18 bases between. This CDR3 is 15 amino acids long. The germline CDR1 and CDR2 sequences are SNHLY and FYNNEI. Here the CDR3 DNA reads TGTGCCAGCAGACTAAGGGACTTTCCGGGCAATGAGCAGTTCTTC. Translating gives CASRLRDFPGNEQFF.

V and J are TRBV6-5 and TRBJ1-1; D is unclear. CDR1 is MNHEY, CDR2 SVGAGI, per germline. Trimming stripped 7 bases from V and 1 base from J, with 13 bases between. The CDR3 length is 14 residues. The CDR3 DNA follows: TGTGCCAGCACGGGCTGGGTTGGGAACACTGAAGCTTTCTTT. Residues: CASTGWVGNTEAFF.

This chain uses TRBV4-1 with TRBJ2-4; a weak D match, TRBD1 (5 bases). V lost 1 base, J lost 8 bases, and 6 bases lay in between. The CDR3 spans 12 residues. CDR1 is MGHRA and CDR2 is YSYEKL in the germline V gene. In nucleotides, the CDR3 is TGCGCCAGCAGCCAAGTCAGGGACATTCAGTACTTC. Its protein product is CASSQVRDIQYF.

This clone was counted between two and nine times. The genes are TRBV4-1 and TRBJ2-5; maybe TRBD2 (6 bases). Deletions cut 1 base from V and 6 bases from J, with 18 bases between. This CDR3 contains 16 residues. Per the germline V gene, CDR1 is MGHRA and CDR2 is YSYEKL. CDR3 bases: TGCGCCAGCAGCCAAGCAACGGGGGTAGGAGGAAAGACCCAGTACTTC. It codes for CASSQATGVGGKTQYF.

The rearrangement joins TRBV7-8 to TRBJ1-6, with TRBD1 as a possible D gene (5 bases). Trimming left V 5 bases short and J 6 bases short, with 17 bases between. The CDR3 totals 16 residues. The germline V gene encodes CDR1 SGHVS and CDR2 FQNEAQ. The CDR3 DNA reads TGTGCCAGCAGCCCCGAGGGGCAGCTGACTAATTCACCCCTCCACTTT. As protein: CASSPEGQLTNSPLHF.

The chain uses TRBV7-8 and TRBJ1-5; D is uncertain. This CDR3 is 12 amino acids long. The germline V gene encodes CDR1 SGHVS and CDR2 FQNEAQ. V was shortened by 5 bases and J by 3 bases, with 5 bases between the two germline ends. CDR3 sequence: CASSPANQPQHF. The CDR3 region has the DNA TGTGCCAGCAGCCCCGCCAATCAGCCCCAGCATTTT.

A note on this clone: This specimen includes other DNA sequences encoding the same CDR3. The gene calls are TRBV18 and TRBJ2-3; D is undetermined. The CDR3 has 12 residues. V was trimmed by 2 bases and J by 3 bases, leaving 3 bases between them. Germline CDR1 reads KGHSH; CDR2 reads LQKENI. The CDR3 DNA follows: TGTGCCAGCTCACCAGGGACAGATACGCAGTATTTT. Encoded protein: CASSPGTDTQYF. Supplemented by reference TRBV18 and TRBJ2-3, the full variable domain reads NAGVMQNPRHLVRRRGQEARLRCSPMKGHSHVYWYRQLPEEGLKFMVYLQKENIIDESGMPKERFSAEFPKEGPSILRIQQVVRGDSAAYFCASSPGTDTQYFGPGTRLTVL.

This clone was counted between two and nine times. This rearrangement joins TRBV4-3 to TRBJ1-1, with D possibly matching TRBD1 (5 bases). CDR1 is LGHNA, CDR2 YSLEER, per germline. V dropped 5 bases and J dropped 2 bases, with 12 bases sitting between them. The CDR3 contains 14 residues. DNA for the CDR3: TGCGCCAGCAGCGTCCCGGGGGTCAACACTGAAGCTTTCTTT. It specifies CASSVPGVNTEAFF.

The gene calls are TRBV19 and TRBJ1-6; 7 bases fit TRBD1. Trimming cost V 8 bases and J 3 bases; bases outside gene matches: 4. Germline CDR1 LNHDA, CDR2 SQIVND (reference sequence). The CDR3 extends over 14 amino acids. The CDR3 DNA reads as TGTGCCAGTGCCGGACAGGTCTATAATTCACCCCTCCACTTT. Protein: CASAGQVYNSPLHF.

This clone was observed a few times. This chain uses TRBV7-2 with TRBJ2-2, with D uncertain. Trimming removed 4 bases at V and 7 bases at J, with 10 bases between. Per germline, CDR1 SGHTA and CDR2 FQGNSA. The CDR3 runs to 13 residues. In nucleotides, the CDR3 is TGTGCCAGCAGCTCCGTATCGGGCGGGGAGCTGTTTTTT. Amino acid sequence: CASSSVSGGELFF.

This clone was observed a handful of times. The V and J genes are TRBV5-4 and TRBJ2-4; a possible D gene is TRBD2 (6 bases). The V end was cut by 4 bases, the J end by 1 base, with 18 bases between. Germline V gene lookup returns CDR1 SGHNT and CDR2 YYREEE (reference sequence). The CDR3 extends over 17 amino acids. The CDR3 loop reads CASSLDGGPGAKNIQYF. CDR3 DNA sequence: TGTGCCAGCAGCCTGGACGGGGGTCCAGGGGCCAAAAACATTCAGTACTTC.

The sample holds a few counts of this clone. V is TRBV5-4 and J is TRBJ2-3, with TRBD1 matching 9 bases. The CDR3 is made up of 18 amino acids. Germline values: CDR1 SGHNT, CDR2 YYREEE (reference sequence). V shed 5 bases and J 1 base; nucleotides not matched to a gene: 14. The CDR3 region is CASSQGTGIGLGTDTQYF. CDR3 sequence (DNA): TGTGCCAGCAGTCAGGGGACAGGGATCGGATTAGGCACAGATACGCAGTATTTT.

V is TRBV4-3 and J is TRBJ2-1, with a possible D match to TRBD2 (5 bases). The length of the CDR3 is 14 residues. V was clipped by 4 bases and J by 10 bases, with 17 bases between them. Germline V gene sequence: CDR1 LGHNA, CDR2 YSLEER. The CDR3 region is CASSLWTLGEEQFF. The CDR3, as DNA: TGCGCCAGCAGCCTCTGGACTCTTGGAGAGGAGCAGTTCTTC.

The chain uses TRBV27 and TRBJ1-6; D is perhaps TRBD1 (5 bases). The length of the CDR3 is 16 residues. Germline assignment: CDR1 MNHEY and CDR2 SMNVEV (reference sequence). V lost 2 bases to trimming and J lost 7 bases, with 15 bases between them. The CDR3 loop reads CASSLRQGRTNSPLHF. CDR3 DNA sequence: TGTGCCAGCAGTTTAAGGCAGGGAAGGACGAATTCACCCCTCCACTTT.

This clone was recorded a few times. The gene calls are TRBV5-1 and TRBJ1-6; D remains unclear. The CDR3 is 12 amino acids. V shed 3 bases and J shed 7 bases, with 5 bases lying between them. In germline, CDR1 is SGHRS, CDR2 YFSETQ. Here the CDR3 reads CASSSINSPLHF. DNA for the CDR3: TGCGCCAGCAGCTCGATAAATTCACCCCTCCACTTT.

This clone was detected only a few times. The J gene is TRBJ1-6, the V gene TRBV4-2; D not resolved. The V gene's germline CDR1 is LGHNA and CDR2 YNFKEQ. This CDR3 spans 16 amino acids. V lost 0 bases and J lost 6, with 12 bases in between. The CDR3 region is CASSQEFRGANSPLHF. In DNA, the CDR3 is TGTGCCAGCAGCCAAGAATTCCGGGGAGCTAATTCACCCCTCCACTTT.

This clone turned up a few times. The gene calls are TRBV2 and TRBJ2-3, with D perhaps matching TRBD2 (6 bases). CDR3 size: 14 residues. CDR1 is SNHLY and CDR2 is FYNNEI in the germline V gene. Trimming removed 2 bases from V and 6 bases from J, with 12 bases in between. CDR3: CASSEHLREDTQYF. CDR3 nucleotides: TGTGCCAGCAGTGAACACTTACGGGAGGATACGCAGTATTTT.